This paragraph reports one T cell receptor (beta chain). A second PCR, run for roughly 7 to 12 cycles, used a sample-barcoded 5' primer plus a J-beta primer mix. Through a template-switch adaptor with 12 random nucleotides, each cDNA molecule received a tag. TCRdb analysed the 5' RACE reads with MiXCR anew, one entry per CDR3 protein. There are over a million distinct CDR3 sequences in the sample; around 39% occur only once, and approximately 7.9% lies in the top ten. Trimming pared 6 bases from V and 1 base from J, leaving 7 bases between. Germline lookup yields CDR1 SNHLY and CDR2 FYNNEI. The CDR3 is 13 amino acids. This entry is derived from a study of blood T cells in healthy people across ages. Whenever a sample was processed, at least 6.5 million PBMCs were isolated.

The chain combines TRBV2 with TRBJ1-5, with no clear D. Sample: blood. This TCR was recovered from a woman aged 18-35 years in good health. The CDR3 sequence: CASSGVSNQPQHF. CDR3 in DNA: TGTGCCAGCAGCGGGGTGAGCAATCAGCCCCAGCATTTT. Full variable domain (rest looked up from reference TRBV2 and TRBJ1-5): EPEVTQTPSHQVTQMGQEVILRCVPISNHLYFYWYRQILGQKVEFLVSFYNNEISEKSEIFDDQFSVERPDGSNFTLKIRSTKLEDSAMYFCASSGVSNQPQHFGDGTRLSIL.